The clone carrying this T cell receptor (beta chain) was counted between two and nine times. Its target is unknown. The researchers isolated CD4+ and CD8+ T cells from PBMCs by sorting. This entry comes from a study of CD8+ T cells in alopecia areata. Extracted RNA was reverse transcribed, and the resulting cDNA served as sequencing template. The protocol was immunoSEQ multiplex PCR, while the TCRdb copy is restricted to in-frame clones and leaves out a portion. The sample includes 140,000 or so clones, 62% of them seen just once. Study-wide points: Affected scalp, especially in alopecia totalis/universalis, had a higher clonality than normal scalp did.

V was pared by 5 bases and J by 4 bases, with 4 bases of the junction left unmatched. The CDR3 has 13 amino acids. In germline, CDR1 is MDHEN, CDR2 SYDVKM. The rearrangement uses TRBV28 and TRBJ2-5, with 7 positions matching TRBD2. The receptor's source is a human donor in good health. The sample was CD8+ T cells sorted from blood. The CDR3 loop reads CASSTRLAETQYF. CDR3 nucleotide sequence: TGTGCCAGCAGTACCAGACTAGCAGAGACCCAGTACTTC.